This T cell receptor (beta chain) was sequenced in a study of blood T cell repertoires in COVID-19. Libraries were prepared by immunoSEQ multiplex PCR; TCRdb keeps only in-frame clonotypes and omits some of them. The table lists 200,000 to 250,000 clones, approximately 80% of them singletons. The V end was cut by 4 bases, the J end by 2 bases, with 14 bases between. Germline values: CDR1 MNHEY, CDR2 SVGAGI. The CDR3 is 16 amino acids. The receptor comes from a human donor in a cohort sampled during active COVID-19. V usage is TRBV6-5 and J usage is TRBJ2-2; possibly TRBD2 for D (6 bases). The sequencing sample was made of peripheral blood. The CDR3 protein is CASSSLGEANTGELFF. The CDR3 DNA reads TGTGCCAGCAGTTCCCTGGGGGAGGCCAACACCGGGGAGCTGTTTTTT.